The 31 T cell receptor beta chains below were found in one sample sequenced in a study of blood T cells in healthy people across ages. For the second PCR, which ran for roughly 6 to 12 cycles, a sample-barcoded 5' primer and a J-beta primer mix were used. TCRdb independently ran MiXCR on the 5' RACE reads; one entry per CDR3 protein. The profile shows 600,000 to 800,000 distinct CDR3 sequences, over 40% of them singletons. Sequenced input: blood. Source of these receptors: a woman aged 80 or over in good health.

This clonotype was counted between two and nine times. The chain couples TRBV11-2 to TRBJ2-7; 12 positions match TRBD2. Germline-derived CDR1 and CDR2 are SGHAT and FQNNGV. The CDR3 contains 15 residues. Losses at the gene ends were 5 bases for V and 2 bases for J; bases not matched to a gene: 4. The CDR3 nucleotides read TGTGCCAGCAGCCCCTGGACTAGCGGGACCTACGAGCAGTACTTC. It specifies CASSPWTSGTYEQYF.

This clonotype was detected many times. This chain connects TRBV11-2 to TRBJ2-1; possibly TRBD2 for D (6 bases). This CDR3 region has 13 residues. V was clipped by 1 base and J by 11 bases, with 12 bases between them. The V gene's germline CDR1 is SGHAT and CDR2 FQNNGV. DNA for the CDR3: TGTGCCAGCAGCTTAGTAACGCGGGGACAGCAGTTCTTC. Encoded protein: CASSLVTRGQQFF.

This clonotype turned up a few times. The chain is built from TRBV7-3 and TRBJ2-5; 7 positions match TRBD2. The CDR3 sequence is 14 residues long. The V segment lost 4 bases and the J segment 11 bases; nucleotides outside the gene matches: 13. CDR1 is SGHTA, CDR2 FQGTGA, per germline. The CDR3: CASSYRGDYNEQYF. The CDR3 DNA follows: TGTGCCAGCAGCTACCGGGGGGACTACAATGAGCAGTACTTC.

This chain uses TRBV27 with TRBJ1-2; 10 nucleotides align to TRBD1. Germline CDR1 MNHEY, CDR2 SMNVEV (reference sequence). The CDR3 loop spans 14 amino acids. The trim removed 6 bases at V and 4 bases at J, leaving 5 bases unmatched. The CDR3, as DNA: TGTGCCAGCAGAAGGACAGGGGGGATCTATGGCTACACCTTC. It yields the protein CASRRTGGIYGYTF.

A word on this clonotype: This could be a read error, since a much larger clone is one nucleotide away. The V call is TRBV29-1, the J call TRBJ2-4; 10 bases agree with TRBD1. The CDR3 is 14 amino acids. Trimming at V came to 6 bases and at J to 2 bases, leaving 4 bases not matched to a gene. Germline V gene lookup returns CDR1 SQVTM and CDR2 ANQGSEA. The CDR3 is CSVGQGGSKNIQYF. The CDR3 DNA reads TGCAGCGTCGGACAGGGGGGCTCCAAAAACATTCAGTACTTC. Using reference TRBV29-1 and TRBJ2-4 for the parts outside the CDR3, the full variable domain is SAVISQKPSRDICQRGTSLTIQCQVDSQVTMMFWYRQQPGQSLTLIATANQGSEATYESGFVIDKFPISRPNLTFSTLTVSNMSPEDSSIYLCSVGQGGSKNIQYFGAGTRLSVL.

The J gene is TRBJ2-4, the V gene TRBV20-1, with TRBD2 as a possible D gene (6 bases). The J call may be mistaken, given a closer DNA end match to TRBJ2-5. The CDR3 consists of 13 residues. CDR1 and CDR2 from the germline V gene are DFQATT and SNEGSKA (reference sequence). The CDR3 DNA sequence: TGCAGTGCTAGAGGGAGGGATTTCGAGACCCAGTACTTC. Residues: CSARGRDFETQYF.

This clonotype has at least ten counts. The chain carries TRBV10-3 and TRBJ2-1; D gene unclear. This CDR3 contains 14 residues. Germline lookup yields CDR1 ENHRY and CDR2 SYGVKD. Trimming removed 1 base from V and 2 bases from J, with 6 bases in between. DNA for the CDR3: TGTGCCATCAGTGAGTACAAGACCTACAATGAGCAGTTCTTC. Residues: CAISEYKTYNEQFF.

This clonotype appeared a few times. The chain links TRBV5-1 to TRBJ2-3; D remains ambiguous. The V gene's germline CDR1 is SGHRS and CDR2 YFSETQ. The length of the CDR3 is 16 residues. The germline V and J ends were trimmed by 4 bases and 1 base, with 16 bases remaining between them. CDR3 loop: CASSLRASSGTDTQYF. The CDR3 DNA sequence: TGCGCCAGCAGCCTACGGGCCAGCTCGGGCACAGATACGCAGTATTTT. The full variable domain, completed using reference TRBV5-1 and TRBJ2-3, is KAGVTQTPRYLIKTRGQQVTLSCSPISGHRSVSWYQQTPGQGLQFLFEYFSETQRNKGNFPGRFSGRQFSNSRSEMNVSTLELGDSALYLCASSLRASSGTDTQYFGPGTRLTVL.

This clonotype was seen more than once but under ten times. The J gene is TRBJ1-1, the V gene TRBV7-9; D remains unclear. Germline V gives CDR1 SEHNR, CDR2 FQNEAQ (reference sequence). Trimming took 3 bases from V and 3 from J, leaving 5 bases between them. The CDR3 runs to 12 residues. The DNA for the CDR3 is TGTGCCAGCAGCTTGATAGACACTGAAGCTTTCTTT. This gives the protein CASSLIDTEAFF.

This clonotype was recorded a few times. The CDR3, as DNA: TGTGCCAGCACAGTGAACAGGGGCAGATCTTATGGCTACACCTTC. It encodes CASTVNRGRSYGYTF. The V and J genes are TRBV28 and TRBJ1-2; 7 bases agree with TRBD1. The CDR3 extends over 15 amino acids. Trimming took 7 bases from V and 5 from J; bases not matched to a gene: 13. Per the germline V gene, CDR1 is MDHEN and CDR2 is SYDVKM.

The chain joins TRBV4-3 to TRBJ2-3, with 8 bases matching TRBD2. With V trimmed by 3 bases and J by 3 bases, 11 bases remained unmatched. This CDR3 is built from 17 residues. Per germline, CDR1 LGHNA and CDR2 YSLEER. Written as DNA, the CDR3 is TGCGCCAGCAGCCACTGGCGGGGGGTCAGGTCAACAGATACGCAGTATTTT. Its protein product is CASSHWRGVRSTDTQYF.

Concerning this clonotype: Given a much more abundant clone one base away, this may be a read error. This chain links TRBV7-2 with TRBJ2-1, with TRBD2 as a possible D gene (6 bases). Germline V gene data show CDR1 as SGHTA and CDR2 as FQGNSA. The CDR3 length is 16 residues. CDR3 nucleotides: TGTGCCTGCAGCTTAAAACCAGGACTACCGTTAAATTCTGAGTTCTTC. It yields the protein CACSLKPGLPLNSEFF.

This clonotype was seen a handful of times. This may be a read error: a much more frequent sequence differs by one nucleotide. The V call is TRBV6-4, the J call TRBJ2-1; D possibly corresponds to TRBD1 (6 bases). V lost 2 bases to trimming and J lost 7 bases, with 12 bases between them. The length of the CDR3 is 14 residues. CDR1 MRHNA and CDR2 SNTAGT come from the germline V gene. In DNA, the CDR3 is TGTGCCAGCAGTGACGCGTGGCAGGGGAATGAGCAGTTCTTC. It yields the protein CASSDAWQGNEQFF.

Of note for this clonotype: A much larger clone differs from this one at a single base, so this may be a read error. The V gene is TRBV20-1, the J gene TRBJ2-5, with 8 bases that match TRBD1. With 5 bases clipped from V and 7 bases from J, the junction kept 15 bases outside the gene matches. The CDR3 has 15 residues. The germline V gene encodes CDR1 DFQATT and CDR2 SNEGSKA (reference sequence). CDR3 nucleotide sequence: TGCAGTGCTCCTCGGTTCAGGGGGCTGTTTGGGACCCAGTACTTC. As protein: CSAPRFRGLFGTQYF.

This clonotype occurred a few times. This chain links TRBV4-2 with TRBJ2-5; 8 bases match TRBD2. The V gene end was trimmed by 4 bases and the J gene end by 11 bases; junction bases not matched to a gene: 12. Germline assignment: CDR1 LGHNA and CDR2 YNFKEQ. The CDR3 covers 14 residues. The CDR3 reads CASSRGAGVNEQYF. The DNA of the CDR3 is TGTGCCAGCAGCCGGGGAGCGGGGGTCAATGAGCAGTACTTC.

Turning to this clonotype: Just one base apart from a much larger clone, this may be a read error. The CDR3 nucleotides read TGTGCCAGCAGTGACCCTGCGGGACGGGGGGAGCCTTACTATGGCTACACCTTC. Its translation is CASSDPAGRGEPYYGYTF. The chain couples TRBV25-1 to TRBJ1-2, with D maybe TRBD1 (5 bases). This CDR3 has 18 residues. The V and J ends lost 3 bases and 3 bases respectively, with 23 bases between them. The germline V gene encodes CDR1 MGHDK and CDR2 SYGVNS.

The V gene is TRBV29-1, the J gene TRBJ2-7, with D perhaps TRBD1 or TRBD2 (5 bases each). The CDR3 contains 14 residues. Trimming shortened V by 8 bases and J by 7 bases, and 24 bases separated the two germline ends. The germline V gene has CDR1 SQVTM and CDR2 ANQGSEA. The CDR3 loop reads CSPPGAGTYNEQYF. CDR3 bases: TGCAGCCCGCCCGGGGCAGGGACCTACAATGAGCAGTACTTC.

V usage is TRBV3-1 and J usage is TRBJ2-7; TRBD1 or TRBD2 may be the D gene (5 bases each). The length of the CDR3 is 14 residues. Deletions cut 4 bases from V and 2 bases from J, with 12 bases between. CDR1 is LGHDT, CDR2 YNNKEL, per germline (reference sequence). DNA for the CDR3: TGTGCCAGCAGCCCACGAGGGACGACCTACGAGCAGTACTTC. Encoded protein: CASSPRGTTYEQYF.

The DNA for the CDR3 is TGTGCCAGCAGAGGGACAGGTATTCAGCCCCAGCATTTT. Residues: CASRGTGIQPQHF. The chain links TRBV28 to TRBJ1-5; 8 nucleotides line up with TRBD1. The V gene end was trimmed by 6 bases and the J gene end by 6 bases; junction bases not matched to a gene: 4. Germline CDR1 reads MDHEN; CDR2 reads SYDVKM. The CDR3 sequence is 13 residues long.

CDR3 sequence reads: CASSVPGGLNIQYF. The CDR3 DNA reads TGTGCCAGCAGCGTCCCAGGGGGCCTGAACATTCAGTACTTC. The chain uses TRBV5-5 and TRBJ2-4; 8 bases line up with TRBD1. The V and J ends lost 4 bases and 7 bases, in that order; junction bases with no gene match: 7. The CDR3 extends over 14 amino acids. Germline V CDR1 and CDR2: SGHKS, YYEKEE (reference sequence).

As for this clonotype: This may stem from a read error, because a much larger clone lies one nucleotide away. This chain uses TRBV20-1 with TRBJ2-7; perhaps TRBD2 as D (5 bases). Germline V CDR1 and CDR2: DFQATT, SNEGSKA (reference sequence). The CDR3 has 14 amino acids. This CDR3 reads CSAITGIPPYERYF. In DNA, the CDR3 is TGCAGTGCTATAACCGGGATTCCTCCCTACGAGCGGTACTTC.

This chain links TRBV11-2 with TRBJ2-2; 11 bases align to TRBD1. Germline CDR1 and CDR2: SGHAT and FQNNGV. The CDR3 spans 17 residues. V gave up 2 bases and J gave up 4 bases; unmatched junction bases: 6. CDR3 DNA sequence: TGTGCCAGCAGCTTATTCTTTGGGACAGGGGGCACCGGGGAGCTGTTTTTT. Translation: CASSLFFGTGGTGELFF.

This chain connects TRBV24-1 to TRBJ1-2, with D maybe TRBD1 (5 bases). Germline V CDR1 and CDR2: KGHDR, SFDVKD. Trimming took off 4 bases at V and 6 bases at J, with 11 bases between the two ends. This CDR3 region has 13 residues. In nucleotides, the CDR3 is TGTGCCACCAGTGACGGACACAGGAATGGCTACACCTTC. Translating gives CATSDGHRNGYTF.

V usage is TRBV3-1 and J usage is TRBJ1-4, with 9 bases fitting TRBD1. The CDR3 is 14 amino acids. Germline CDR1 reads LGHDT; CDR2 reads YNNKEL (reference sequence). Losses at the gene ends were 4 bases for V and 8 bases for J; bases not matched to a gene: 5. The CDR3 DNA is TGTGCCAGCAGCCCGGGACAGGGTTGGGAAAAACTGTTTTTT. Protein sequence: CASSPGQGWEKLFF.

This clonotype was picked up many times. V gene TRBV27 combines with J gene TRBJ2-3; TRBD1 aligns across 8 bases. CDR1 and CDR2 (germline): MNHEY, SMNVEV (reference sequence). The CDR3 has 16 amino acids. V was clipped by 6 bases and J by 3 bases; unmatched bases: 11. The CDR3 nucleotides read TGTGCCAGCAGACTAGGACAGGGTTCGGGAACAGATACGCAGTATTTT. This sequence encodes CASRLGQGSGTDTQYF.

This clonotype was detected only once. This chain uses TRBV10-3 with TRBJ2-1, with 15 positions matching TRBD2. Trimming at V came to 2 bases and at J to 6 bases, leaving 2 bases not matched to a gene. The CDR3 spans 16 residues. The germline CDR1 and CDR2 sequences are ENHRY and SYGVKD. CDR3: CAISEGLAGGCNEQFF. The CDR3 DNA is TGTGCCATCAGTGAGGGACTAGCGGGAGGGTGCAATGAGCAGTTCTTC.

This clonotype was detected many times. The rearrangement joins TRBV20-1 to TRBJ2-1; tentatively, D is TRBD1 (5 bases). Deletions cut 0 bases from V and 3 bases from J, with 18 bases between. The CDR3 is 17 residues long. The V gene's germline CDR1 is DFQATT and CDR2 SNEGSKA (reference sequence). CDR3 coding DNA: TGCAGTGCTAGAGACAGGGTAGCAGAATTGATCTACAATGAGCAGTTCTTC. Its protein is CSARDRVAELIYNEQFF.

This clonotype has at least ten counts. The gene calls are TRBV20-1 and TRBJ2-5; D may be TRBD2 (5 bases). Trimming pared 1 base from V and 4 bases from J, leaving 19 bases between. This CDR3 spans 16 amino acids. Germline V gene sequence: CDR1 DFQATT, CDR2 SNEGSKA (reference sequence). DNA of the CDR3: TGCAGTGCTAGAGTAGCCCTAGCTGAAAATCCAGAGACCCAGTACTTC. Its translation is CSARVALAENPETQYF.

V usage is TRBV20-1 and J usage is TRBJ2-2; D is possibly TRBD2 (6 bases). This CDR3 contains 14 residues. The V and J ends lost 2 bases and 5 bases respectively, with 12 bases between them. Germline V lookup: CDR1 DFQATT, CDR2 SNEGSKA (reference sequence). CDR3 nucleotide sequence: TGCAGTGCTAGACTAGCGATCGGGACCGGGGAGCTGTTTTTT. Protein: CSARLAIGTGELFF.

This clonotype was counted once. The chain uses TRBV11-2 and TRBJ2-2, with a weak D call TRBD2 (5 bases). The germline V gene has CDR1 SGHAT and CDR2 FQNNGV. This CDR3 is built from 15 residues. V was shortened by 6 bases and J by 0 bases, with 11 bases between the two germline ends. The CDR3 loop reads CASRIDGANTGELFF. CDR3 DNA: TGTGCCAGCAGGATCGACGGGGCGAACACCGGGGAGCTGTTTTTT.

This clonotype has only a few counts. Just one base apart from a much larger clone, this may be a read error. This rearrangement joins TRBV5-1 to TRBJ2-1, with 10 bases identical to TRBD2. This CDR3 has 15 residues. Germline CDR1 and CDR2: SGHRS and YFSETQ. CDR3 in DNA: TGCGCCAGCCGCTTGGCAGCTAGCGGGAGTGGCGAGCAGTTCTTC. It translates to CASRLAASGSGEQFF.